Below are 23 T cell receptor beta chains sequenced from a single sample in a study of metastatic and nonmetastatic thyroid tumors. TCRdb called clones again from the PCR reads with MiXCR. The sample records about 82,000 clones, under 15% being singletons. Each patient came to thyroid surgery without any prior treatment (of any kind). The sequenced sample was tumor tissue. All receptors derive from a female donor with papillary thyroid cancer or a benign thyroid nodule (not recorded which). Some clones in this sample may be carry-over from other donors' samples.

This clone was recorded many times. The chain carries TRBV28 and TRBJ2-7, with 9 bases fitting TRBD2. Per the germline V gene, CDR1 is MDHEN and CDR2 is SYDVKM. The CDR3 runs to 14 residues. J lost 5 bases, V lost 6 bases, and 8 bases had no gene match. CDR3 protein: CASSLAGAQDEQYF. In nucleotides, the CDR3 is TGTGCCAGCAGCTTAGCGGGAGCTCAAGACGAGCAGTACTTC.

For this clone: A read error is possible here, since a much larger clone lies one base away. J is TRBJ2-1 and V is TRBV20-1, with TRBD2 matching 8 bases. The CDR3 runs 15 residues. The germline CDR1 and CDR2 sequences are DFQATT and SNEGSKA (reference sequence). V trimming: 5 bases; J trimming: 8 bases; junction bases outside the gene matches: 14. CDR3 nucleotide sequence: TGCAGTGCTCGGGGACTATCGGGAGGGCGGCATGAGCAGTTCTTC. Translated: CSARGLSGGRHEQFF.

This clone was observed a few times. A clone one base away is much larger, so this may be a read error. The chain couples TRBV12-3 or TRBV12-4 to TRBJ1-5; D unclear. The CDR3 is made up of 12 amino acids. Trimming removed 7 bases from V and 7 bases from J, with 11 bases in between. The CDR3 region is CASNRVYQPQHF. DNA for the CDR3: TGTGCCAGCAACCGAGTGTACCAGCCCCAGCATTTT.

This clone came up many times. This CDR3 reads CSALPFILAEHSTDTQYF. CDR3 DNA sequence: TGCAGTGCTCTGCCTTTCATACTAGCGGAACATAGCACAGATACGCAGTATTTT. This chain connects TRBV20-1 to TRBJ2-3, with TRBD2 matching 8 bases. V lost 5 bases to trimming and J lost 0 bases; unmatched junction nucleotides: 16. The V gene's germline CDR1 is DFQATT and CDR2 SNEGSKA (reference sequence). The CDR3 is 18 residues long.

This clone occurred many times. The chain carries TRBV9 and TRBJ2-1; a possible D gene is TRBD1 (6 bases). Per the germline V gene, CDR1 is SGDLS and CDR2 is YYNGEE. The CDR3 runs to 15 residues. The V gene lost 4 bases and the J gene lost 8 bases, with 19 bases spanning the gap. For the CDR3, the DNA is TGTGCCAGCAGCCCCTCCGGCAGGGGTGGCGATGAGCAGTTCTTC. Protein: CASSPSGRGGDEQFF.

This clone was observed at least ten times. J is TRBJ2-3 and V is TRBV5-1, with a tentative D call TRBD2 (6 bases). Per the germline V gene, CDR1 is SGHRS and CDR2 is YFSETQ. The CDR3 has 14 residues. V lost 4 bases and J 4 bases, leaving 13 bases between the germline ends. CDR3 sequence reads: CASSGGTVSDTQYF. The CDR3 DNA follows: TGCGCCAGCAGCGGGGGGACGGTTTCAGATACGCAGTATTTT.

This clone was recorded many times. The gene calls are TRBV19 and TRBJ2-7; 10 bases are shared with TRBD2. The CDR3 sequence is 15 residues long. The germline gives CDR1 LNHDA, CDR2 SQIVND (reference sequence). Germline trimming cut 5 bases from V and 6 bases from J; bases unmatched to any gene: 10. CDR3 DNA: TGTGCCAGTAGTGCACCACTAGCGGGAATCGCCGAGCAGTACTTC. Its protein is CASSAPLAGIAEQYF.

Comment on this clone: This may stem from a read error, because a much larger clone lies one nucleotide away. The identical CDR3 is also encoded by other nucleotide sequences in the sample. The rearrangement uses TRBV28 and TRBJ1-4, with 11 bases matching TRBD1. This CDR3 has 15 amino acids. Trimming at V came to 9 bases and at J to 7 bases, leaving 10 bases not matched to a gene. Germline V CDR1 and CDR2: MDHEN, SYDVKM. CDR3 nucleotides: TGTGCCAGTGGAGGCCGGGGACAGGGGGGTGAAAAACTGTTTTTT. Encoded protein: CASGGRGQGGEKLFF.

This clone was seen at least ten times. This sequence joins TRBV6-1 and TRBJ2-5; 12 nucleotides agree with TRBD1. Germline CDR1 and CDR2: MNHNS and SASEGT. With V trimmed by 5 bases and J by 0 bases, 4 bases remained unmatched. The CDR3 sequence is 16 residues long. In DNA form, the CDR3 reads TGTGCCAGCAGTAGGGACAGGGGGCGCCACCAAGAGACCCAGTACTTC. Its translation: CASSRDRGRHQETQYF.

The sample holds many counts of this clone. The genes are TRBV6-5 and TRBJ1-1; TRBD1 matches at 7 bases. This CDR3 is built from 14 residues. Germline CDR1 and CDR2: MNHEY and SVGAGI. V lost 1 base and J lost 7; bases outside the gene matches: 6. The chain's CDR3 is CASSYLGQAGEAFF. In DNA form, the CDR3 reads TGTGCCAGCAGTTACTTAGGACAGGCCGGTGAAGCTTTCTTT.

This clone was detected ten times or more. The CDR3 loop reads CASSADIGTEAFF. For the CDR3, the DNA is TGTGCCAGCAGCGCGGACATAGGGACTGAAGCTTTCTTT. The chain combines TRBV7-6 with TRBJ1-1; maybe TRBD1 (5 bases). The V end was cut by 5 bases, the J end by 5 bases, with 12 bases between. In germline, CDR1 is SGHVS, CDR2 FNYEAQ. This CDR3 is built from 13 residues.

This clone has ten or more counts. This rearrangement joins TRBV6-1 to TRBJ1-1, with D possibly being TRBD1 (5 bases). The CDR3 is 13 residues long. The germline V and J ends were trimmed by 6 bases and 4 bases, with 12 bases remaining between them. Looked up from germline, CDR1 is MNHNS and CDR2 is SASEGT. This chain's CDR3 is CASSRSGSTEAFF. The CDR3 DNA is TGTGCCAGCAGCCGATCAGGGAGCACTGAAGCTTTCTTT.

The table lists this clone with many counts. The same CDR3 is also encoded by other DNA sequences in this sample. The chain couples TRBV12-3 or TRBV12-4 to TRBJ1-5; maybe TRBD1 (6 bases). The length of the CDR3 is 14 residues. With 0 bases removed from V and 5 bases from J, the gap between germline ends came to 8 bases. This CDR3 reads CASSLANRDQPQHF. As DNA, the CDR3 is TGTGCCAGCAGTTTAGCCAACAGGGATCAGCCCCAGCATTTT.

The table lists this clone with many counts. DNA of the CDR3: TGCAGTGCTAGAGTTCACGGCACCTACGAGCAGTACTTC. Amino acids: CSARVHGTYEQYF. The V and J genes are TRBV20-1 and TRBJ2-7; D ambiguous. This CDR3 comprises 13 residues. The V and J ends lost 1 base and 2 bases respectively, with 9 bases between them. Germline CDR1 and CDR2: DFQATT and SNEGSKA (reference sequence).

A few counts support this clone. A read error may be the cause here, since a much bigger clone is one base away. V is TRBV19 and J is TRBJ1-2; maybe TRBD1 (6 bases). The length of the CDR3 is 14 residues. Germline loops: CDR1 LNHDA, CDR2 SQIVND (reference sequence). DNA of the CDR3: TGTGCCAGTAGTGAGTCTGACAGGAGCTATGTCTACACCTTC. Translation gives CASSESDRSYVYTF.

Ten or more counts support this clone. The chain uses TRBV7-9 and TRBJ1-1; maybe TRBD1 (6 bases). The V end lost 4 bases, the J end lost 1 base, and 10 bases lay between the germline ends. The CDR3 is 14 residues long. Per germline, CDR1 SEHNR and CDR2 FQNEAQ (reference sequence). The CDR3 protein is CASSSDRSNTEAFF. DNA of the CDR3: TGTGCCAGCAGCTCTGACAGGTCGAACACTGAAGCTTTCTTT.

Concerning this clone: This clone may be a read error of a much larger clone one base away. The chain joins TRBV7-3 to TRBJ1-2; 7 nucleotides line up with TRBD1. CDR3 length: 14 amino acids. J lost 4 bases, V lost 4 bases, and 6 bases had no gene match. Per the germline V gene, CDR1 is SGHTA and CDR2 is FQGTGA. The DNA for the CDR3 is TGTGCCAGCAGCTCGGACAGGTCGGGCTATGGCTACACCTTC. Its protein product is CASSSDRSGYGYTF.

This clone was observed at least ten times. The V gene is TRBV2, the J gene TRBJ2-2; the match to TRBD1 covers 7 bases. Germline V gene sequence: CDR1 SNHLY, CDR2 FYNNEI. The CDR3 contains 15 residues. V lost 7 bases and J lost 0; bases outside the gene matches: 5. For the CDR3, the DNA is TGTGCCAGCAAGCGGACAGGAGCGAACACCGGGGAGCTGTTTTTT. It translates to CASKRTGANTGELFF.

In this sample, this clone turned up many times. The gene calls are TRBV5-4 and TRBJ2-5; 14 nucleotides line up with TRBD2. The CDR3 runs 18 residues. Germline-derived CDR1 and CDR2 are SGHNT and YYREEE (reference sequence). After removal of 0 bases from V and 5 bases from J, the junction contained 9 bases not matched to a gene. The CDR3 is CASSLEGLGLAGVETQYF. DNA for the CDR3: TGTGCCAGCAGCTTGGAGGGATTGGGACTAGCGGGAGTTGAGACCCAGTACTTC.

Ten or more counts support this clone. The chain links TRBV14 to TRBJ2-1; D tentatively reads TRBD1 or TRBD2 (5 bases each). The V gene's germline CDR1 is SGHDN and CDR2 FVKESK. Trimming removed 10 bases from V and 3 bases from J, with 19 bases in between. This CDR3 has 15 amino acids. This CDR3 is CATGERDRGYNEQFF. Here the CDR3 DNA reads TGTGCCACTGGGGAACGGGACCGGGGCTACAATGAGCAGTTCTTC. The whole variable domain, remainder taken from reference TRBV14 and TRBJ2-1, is EAGVTQFPSHSVIEKGQTVTLRCDPISGHDNLYWYRRVMGKEIKFLLHFVKESKQDESGMPNNRFLAERTGGTYSTLKVQPAELEDSGVYFCATGERDRGYNEQFFGPGTRLTVL.

Ten or more counts support this clone. V gene TRBV18 combines with J gene TRBJ2-1, with D possibly called TRBD1 or TRBD2 (5 bases each). This CDR3 contains 15 residues. V was trimmed by 3 bases and J by 0 bases, leaving 9 bases between them. Per germline, CDR1 KGHSH and CDR2 LQKENI. The CDR3 is CASSPWGSSYNEQFF. CDR3 sequence (DNA): TGTGCCAGCTCACCTTGGGGGAGCTCCTACAATGAGCAGTTCTTC.

This clone was seen at least ten times. V gene TRBV11-1 combines with J gene TRBJ2-1; D tentatively reads TRBD1 or TRBD2 (6 bases each). This CDR3 spans 18 amino acids. Germline loops: CDR1 SGHAT, CDR2 FQDESV (reference sequence). Trimming took off 0 bases at V and 3 bases at J, with 18 bases between the two ends. Written as DNA, the CDR3 is TGTGCCAGCAGCTTAGCGGGGACTGCTCAGGGGATCTACAATGAGCAGTTCTTC. It encodes CASSLAGTAQGIYNEQFF.

The chain combines TRBV6-4 with TRBJ1-4, with a tentative D call TRBD1 (5 bases). CDR3 size: 15 residues. The V and J ends lost 2 bases and 8 bases respectively, with 15 bases between them. Per germline, CDR1 MRHNA and CDR2 SNTAGT. CDR3 amino acids: CASSDVYGALEKLFF. The CDR3 DNA reads TGTGCCAGCAGTGACGTGTATGGGGCGTTAGAAAAACTGTTTTTT.